This T cell receptor (beta chain) was identified during a study of blood T cell repertoires in COVID-19. Participants were aged 18 to 89 years, lived in some 23 US areas, and enrolled virtually. Original processing notes: Scientists estimated how many nucleated cells there were by amplifying reference gene primers. Libraries were prepared by immunoSEQ multiplex PCR; TCRdb keeps only in-frame clonotypes and omits some of them. V and J calls and clone size are copied from that table; D and trimming were computed from the DNA. There are approximately 200,000 clones in the sample; 85% to 90% occur only once, and under 4% lies in the top ten. This CDR3 has 13 residues. V was cut by 0 bases and J by 6 bases, with 9 bases left in between. Germline assignment: CDR1 SGHKS and CDR2 YYEKEE (reference sequence). A single count supports this clone.

V usage is TRBV5-5 and J usage is TRBJ1-2; D may be TRBD1 (6 bases). This receptor was identified in a woman aged 18-29 years in a cohort exposed to, infected with or recovered from COVID-19 (not recorded which). The specimen sequenced was PBMCs or T cells enriched from blood (not recorded which). The CDR3 loop reads CASSLVGADGYTF. CDR3 DNA: TGTGCCAGCAGCTTGGTGGGGGCAGATGGCTACACCTTC.